This TCR beta chain is drawn from a study of cytomegalovirus exposure and HLA in healthy donors. Study conclusions and caveats: Some V segments, including TRBV6-2 and TRBV6-3, were excluded as indistinguishable. At a 0.05 false discovery rate, a later analysis found around 17,000 TCR beta sequences to be associated with HLA alleles. It has been reported that TCR beta sequences accurately predicted the HLA-A and HLA-B alleles of most subjects. Relative to equally common others, HLA-associated TCR beta chains showed greater clonal expansion in a later analysis.

V gave up 7 bases and J gave up 3 bases; unmatched junction bases: 6. The CDR3 runs to 14 residues. Germline V gives CDR1 SNHLY, CDR2 FYNNEI. Primers: 60 Vbeta forward and 13 Jbeta reverse. Produced via immunoSEQ multiplex PCR; TCRdb's table is partial and in-frame only. This table has fewer than 200,000 clones, approximately 77% appearing once. In the case of this clone: Its antigen is unidentified.

This chain joins TRBV2 and TRBJ2-1, with 7 bases that match TRBD1. This TCR was sampled from a male donor in good health and CMV-seronegative. The sequenced sample consisted of PBMCs. CDR3 sequence reads: CASIVGTDYNEQFF. The CDR3 DNA reads TGTGCCAGCATTGTCGGGACAGACTACAATGAGCAGTTCTTC.